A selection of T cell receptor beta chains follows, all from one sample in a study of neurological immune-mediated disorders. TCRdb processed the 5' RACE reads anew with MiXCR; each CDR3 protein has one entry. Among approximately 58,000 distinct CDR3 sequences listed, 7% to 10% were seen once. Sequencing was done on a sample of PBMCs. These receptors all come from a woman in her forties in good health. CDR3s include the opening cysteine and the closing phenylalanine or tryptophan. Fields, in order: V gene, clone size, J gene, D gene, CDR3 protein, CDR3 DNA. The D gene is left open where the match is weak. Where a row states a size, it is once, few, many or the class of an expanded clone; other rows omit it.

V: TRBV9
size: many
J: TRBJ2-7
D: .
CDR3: CVSSVGLPSSYEQYF
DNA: TGTGTCAGCAGCGTAGGACTTCCAAGCTCCTACGAGCAGTACTTC

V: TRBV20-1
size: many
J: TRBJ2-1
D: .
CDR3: CAQARGYNEQFF
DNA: TGCGCCCAAGCAAGGGGTTACAATGAGCAGTTCTTC

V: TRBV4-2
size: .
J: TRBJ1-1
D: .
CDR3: CASSHDPGVNTEDFF
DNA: TGTGCCAGCAGCCATGACCCAGGGGTGAACACTGAAGATTTCTTT

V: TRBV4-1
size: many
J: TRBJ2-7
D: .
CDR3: CASSFSGRGHPTGQYF
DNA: TGCGCCAGCAGCTTTTCAGGACGGGGGCATCCGACTGGGCAGTACTTC

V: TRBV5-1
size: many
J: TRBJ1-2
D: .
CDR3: CASSLGTLGFPRRNYGYTF
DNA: TGCGCCAGCAGCTTGGGGACACTTGGATTTCCACGACGTAACTATGGCTACACCTTC

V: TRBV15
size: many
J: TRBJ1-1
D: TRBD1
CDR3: CATSSLQGTTEAFF
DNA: TGTGCCACCAGCAGCCTACAGGGGACCACTGAAGCTTTCTTT

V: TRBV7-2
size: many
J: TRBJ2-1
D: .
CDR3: CASSFRSEQFF
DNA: TGTGCCAGCAGCTTCAGGTCGGAGCAGTTCTTC

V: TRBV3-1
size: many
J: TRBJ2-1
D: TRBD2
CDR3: CASSHPQTSGVRGEQFF
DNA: TGTGCCAGCAGCCATCCCCAAACTAGCGGGGTACGGGGTGAGCAGTTCTTC

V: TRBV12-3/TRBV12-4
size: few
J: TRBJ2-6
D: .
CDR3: CASSLGPLWSGANVLTF
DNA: TGTGCCAGCAGTTTAGGTCCCCTGTGGTCTGGGGCCAACGTCCTGACTTTC

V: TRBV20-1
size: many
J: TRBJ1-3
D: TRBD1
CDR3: CSAQDRVLRNTIYF
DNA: TGCAGTGCCCAGGACAGGGTTCTTAGAAACACCATATATTTT

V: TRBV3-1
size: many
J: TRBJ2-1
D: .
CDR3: CASSQYREGEQFF
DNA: TGTGCCAGCAGCCAGTACAGGGAGGGTGAGCAGTTCTTC

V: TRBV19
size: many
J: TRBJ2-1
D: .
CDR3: CASAGQGKEQFF
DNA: TGTGCCAGCGCGGGGCAAGGTAAAGAGCAGTTCTTC

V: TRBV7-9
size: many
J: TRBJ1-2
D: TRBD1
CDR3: CASSPGQDYGYTF
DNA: TGTGCCAGCAGCCCAGGACAGGACTATGGCTACACCTTC

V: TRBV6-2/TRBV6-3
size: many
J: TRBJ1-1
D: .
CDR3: CASRNGREYTEAFF
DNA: TGTGCCAGCAGAAATGGACGAGAATACACTGAAGCTTTCTTT

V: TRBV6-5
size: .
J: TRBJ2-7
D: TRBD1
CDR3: CASRVRQGHYEQYF
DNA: TGTGCCAGCAGGGTTAGACAGGGACACTACGAGCAGTACTTC

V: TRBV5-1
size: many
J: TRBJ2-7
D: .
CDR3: CASSPGVSGYEQYF
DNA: TGCGCCAGCAGCCCGGGAGTTTCGGGGTACGAGCAGTACTTC

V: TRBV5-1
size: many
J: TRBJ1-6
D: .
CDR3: CASSLRGQLNNSPLHF
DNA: TGCGCCAGCAGCTTGCGCGGGCAGCTGAATAATTCACCCCTCCACTTT

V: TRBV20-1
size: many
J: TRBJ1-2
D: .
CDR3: CSASTGPTQGYGYTF
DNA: TGCAGTGCCTCCACAGGTCCAACTCAGGGCTATGGCTACACCTTC